Listed here are 30 T cell receptor beta chains from one sample, sequenced in a study of shared clonotypes between healthy human individuals. This table comes from immunoSEQ multiplex PCR, and its TCRdb copy is limited to in-frame clones, with some not included. This table holds fewer than 1.4 million clones, approximately 80% found once. The material sequenced was memory CD4+ T cells from PBMCs. Documented subset: CD45RA-negative fraction. The receptors originated from a man younger than 35 in good health. Some clones in this sample may be carry-over from other donors' samples.

V and J are TRBV5-1 and TRBJ2-2, with a tentative D call TRBD2 (6 bases). This CDR3 has 17 residues. V was clipped by 0 bases and J by 2 bases, with 14 bases between them. Germline CDR1 reads SGHRS; CDR2 reads YFSETQ. The CDR3 DNA follows: TGCGCCAGCAGCTTGGTTGTTAGCGGAACAAACACCGGGGAGCTGTTTTTT. As protein: CASSLVVSGTNTGELFF.

The gene calls are TRBV5-4 and TRBJ1-4; a weak D match, TRBD1 (6 bases). This CDR3 comprises 15 residues. Germline V CDR1 and CDR2: SGHNT, YYREEE (reference sequence). The germline V and J ends were trimmed by 0 bases and 5 bases, with 11 bases remaining between them. CDR3 sequence (DNA): TGTGCCAGCAGCTTGGGAGGGGGGACGAATGAAAAACTGTTTTTT. Its translation: CASSLGGGTNEKLFF.

This clone appeared once. The V call is TRBV5-1, the J call TRBJ2-7, with 7 positions matching TRBD2. V shed 5 bases, J shed 4 bases, and the junction held 12 bases outside the gene matches. The germline gives CDR1 SGHRS, CDR2 YFSETQ. The CDR3 loop spans 15 amino acids. The CDR3: CASSPDPASGYEQYF. For the CDR3, the DNA is TGCGCCAGCAGTCCAGACCCGGCTAGCGGTTACGAGCAGTACTTC. The complete variable domain, with remaining parts taken from reference TRBV5-1 and TRBJ2-7, reads KAGVTQTPRYLIKTRGQQVTLSCSPISGHRSVSWYQQTPGQGLQFLFEYFSETQRNKGNFPGRFSGRQFSNSRSEMNVSTLELGDSALYLCASSPDPASGYEQYFGPGTRLTVT.

This chain joins TRBV5-4 and TRBJ1-2; D remains unclear. CDR3 length equals 13 residues. The germline V gene has CDR1 SGHNT and CDR2 YYREEE (reference sequence). With 1 base removed from V and 5 bases from J, the gap between germline ends came to 9 bases. CDR3 protein: CASSLPAGYGYTF. The DNA for the CDR3 is TGTGCCAGCAGCTTGCCGGCGGGTTATGGCTACACCTTC.

The rearrangement uses TRBV5-6 and TRBJ1-5; tentative D call: TRBD1 (6 bases). In germline, CDR1 is SGHDT, CDR2 YYEEEE. V was shortened by 3 bases and J by 0 bases, with 22 bases between the two germline ends. The CDR3 totals 19 residues. The CDR3 here is CASSSRTARGVYSNQPQHF. The CDR3 DNA sequence: TGTGCCAGCAGCTCGAGGACTGCGAGGGGGGTTTATAGCAATCAGCCCCAGCATTTT.

V and J are TRBV4-2 and TRBJ2-7, with 9 bases that match TRBD2. Trimming took 1 base from V and 6 from J; bases not matched to a gene: 10. Germline V gives CDR1 LGHNA, CDR2 YNFKEQ. CDR3 length: 16 residues. In DNA, the CDR3 is TGTGCCAGCAGCCAAGTGTTAGCGGGGGTTAGGCTCGAGCAGTACTTC. The encoded protein is CASSQVLAGVRLEQYF.

J is TRBJ1-1 and V is TRBV6-1; 9 bases fit TRBD1. With 5 bases clipped from V and 13 bases from J, the junction kept 17 bases outside the gene matches. Germline V CDR1 and CDR2: MNHNS, SASEGT. This CDR3 has 15 amino acids. CDR3 sequence (DNA): TGTGCCAGCAGTCTGGGACAGGGCCCTCACCTCGGAGGTTTCTTT. This sequence encodes CASSLGQGPHLGGFF.

This chain connects TRBV5-6 to TRBJ1-2; 8 positions agree with TRBD1. In germline, CDR1 is SGHDT, CDR2 YYEEEE. The length of the CDR3 is 14 residues. The V segment lost 4 bases and the J segment 4 bases; nucleotides outside the gene matches: 6. The CDR3 coding sequence is TGTGCCAGCAGCGCTCGGGACAGGACCTATGGCTACACCTTC. It is translated as CASSARDRTYGYTF.

This clone was observed many times. The chain has TRBV6-1 and TRBJ1-3; no reliable D call. The V end lost 4 bases, the J end lost 4 bases, and 14 bases lay between the germline ends. CDR3 length equals 15 residues. Germline CDR1 and CDR2: MNHNS and SASEGT. Here the CDR3 DNA reads TGTGCCAGCAGTGCGACCGATCTGGGGGGAAACACCATATATTTT. It translates to CASSATDLGGNTIYF.

This rearrangement joins TRBV6-1 to TRBJ1-4; 8 nucleotides agree with TRBD1. Trimming removed 6 bases from V and 10 bases from J; junction bases left unmatched: 4. The CDR3 is 12 residues long. CDR1 and CDR2 from the germline V gene are MNHNS and SASEGT. CDR3 in amino acids: CASRATGGKLFF. CDR3 DNA sequence: TGTGCCAGCAGAGCCACAGGGGGAAAACTGTTTTTT.

This clone was counted between two and nine times. The chain is built from TRBV5-1 and TRBJ2-1, with 7 bases matching TRBD1. Germline V lookup: CDR1 SGHRS, CDR2 YFSETQ. The CDR3 extends over 16 amino acids. Trimming removed 2 bases from V and 2 bases from J; junction bases left unmatched: 7. CDR3 coding DNA: TGCGCCAGCAGCTTCGGACAGGCCCTTACCTACAATGAGCAGTTCTTC. Its translation: CASSFGQALTYNEQFF.

The chain carries TRBV7-8 and TRBJ2-7; TRBD1 is a possible D gene (5 bases). The V end lost 7 bases, the J end lost 6 bases, and 19 bases lay between the germline ends. Germline V gene data show CDR1 as SGHVS and CDR2 as FQNEAQ. The CDR3 is 14 amino acids. CDR3 nucleotides: TGTGCCAGCACCCAAAACACCGACAGTGGCGAGCAGTACTTC. This sequence encodes CASTQNTDSGEQYF.

This clone has just a few counts. The genes are TRBV28 and TRBJ1-4; no reliable D call. Germline loops: CDR1 MDHEN, CDR2 SYDVKM. V lost 10 bases, J lost 4 bases, and 13 bases lay in between. The CDR3 extends over 13 amino acids. CDR3 in amino acids: CATLTRLNEKLFF. CDR3 in DNA: TGTGCCACCCTGACACGACTTAATGAAAAACTGTTTTTT.

The rearrangement joins TRBV10-1 to TRBJ2-3; 7 bases agree with TRBD2. The CDR3 has 16 residues. Trimming at V came to 1 base and at J to 0 bases, leaving 4 bases not matched to a gene. CDR1 and CDR2 (germline): WNHNN, SYGVQD (reference sequence). CDR3 region: CASSEFSGSSTDTQYF. CDR3 DNA sequence: TGCGCCAGCAGTGAGTTTAGCGGGTCTAGCACAGATACGCAGTATTTT.

This sequence joins TRBV15 and TRBJ1-2; D gene ambiguous. The germline V and J ends were trimmed by 3 bases and 0 bases, with 11 bases remaining between them. The V gene's germline CDR1 is LNHNV and CDR2 YYDKDF (reference sequence). The CDR3 spans 15 residues. CDR3 residues: CATSRAVLANYGYTF. CDR3 sequence (DNA): TGTGCCACCAGCAGGGCAGTCTTAGCTAACTATGGCTACACCTTC.

In its sample, this clone was seen a few times. The CDR3 loop is CSAAGRAEAFF. The CDR3 region has the DNA TGCAGTGCAGCAGGGCGGGCAGAAGCTTTCTTT. V usage is TRBV20-1 and J usage is TRBJ1-1, with TRBD1 as a possible D gene (5 bases). The CDR3 covers 11 residues. The V end lost 6 bases, the J end lost 8 bases, and 13 bases lay between the germline ends. CDR1 is DFQATT and CDR2 is SNEGSKA in the germline V gene (reference sequence).

This clone was recorded many times. The chain recombines TRBV6-6 with TRBJ2-7; 9 nucleotides agree with TRBD2. The germline gives CDR1 MNHNY, CDR2 SVGAGI (reference sequence). The trim removed 6 bases at V and 3 bases at J, leaving 6 bases unmatched. The CDR3 totals 14 residues. CDR3 coding DNA: TGTGCCAGCAGCTACGGACTAGCGAGCTACGAGCAGTACTTC. Its translation: CASSYGLASYEQYF.

The chain uses TRBV28 and TRBJ1-3; D is perhaps TRBD1 (6 bases). V lost 1 base to trimming and J lost 1 base, with 11 bases between them. The CDR3 spans 16 residues. Germline loops: CDR1 MDHEN, CDR2 SYDVKM. The CDR3, as DNA: TGTGCCAGCAGTTTATTCAGGGGAAGATCTGGAAACACCATATATTTT. It codes for CASSLFRGRSGNTIYF.

The CDR3 loop is CASSLITAFDTQYF. CDR3 coding DNA: TGCGCCAGCAGCTTGATAACCGCCTTTGATACGCAGTATTTT. V and J are TRBV5-1 and TRBJ2-3, with D hard to call. CDR3 length: 14 amino acids. Deletions cut 1 base from V and 6 bases from J, with 12 bases between. The germline gives CDR1 SGHRS, CDR2 YFSETQ. The full variable domain, with the rest looked up from reference TRBV5-1 and TRBJ2-3, is KAGVTQTPRYLIKTRGQQVTLSCSPISGHRSVSWYQQTPGQGLQFLFEYFSETQRNKGNFPGRFSGRQFSNSRSEMNVSTLELGDSALYLCASSLITAFDTQYFGPGTRLTVL.

The V gene is TRBV5-1, the J gene TRBJ1-2; the D gene is possibly TRBD1 (5 bases). Germline CDR1 and CDR2: SGHRS and YFSETQ. The CDR3 sequence is 16 residues long. The V gene lost 4 bases and the J gene lost 7 bases, with 23 bases spanning the gap. The CDR3 DNA sequence: TGCGCCAGCAGCCTCCGGGCCATGGGGCTTGGTTCTGGCTACACCTTC. Protein product: CASSLRAMGLGSGYTF. Complete variable domain (other parts from reference TRBV5-1 and TRBJ1-2): KAGVTQTPRYLIKTRGQQVTLSCSPISGHRSVSWYQQTPGQGLQFLFEYFSETQRNKGNFPGRFSGRQFSNSRSEMNVSTLELGDSALYLCASSLRAMGLGSGYTFGSGTRLTVV.

This chain joins TRBV11-2 and TRBJ2-1; TRBD2 aligns across 10 bases. V was pared by 4 bases and J by 4 bases, with 4 bases of the junction left unmatched. Germline CDR1 SGHAT, CDR2 FQNNGV. The CDR3 is 15 residues long. In nucleotides, the CDR3 is TGTGCCAGCAGCTCGGAGGGACTAGCGTACAATGAGCAGTTCTTC. This sequence encodes CASSSEGLAYNEQFF.

The chain has TRBV7-2 and TRBJ2-3, with a weak D call TRBD1 (5 bases). Germline assignment: CDR1 SGHTA and CDR2 FQGNSA. There are 14 residues in the CDR3. V was trimmed by 4 bases and J by 2 bases, leaving 10 bases between them. The CDR3 sequence: CASSSDSLTDTQYF. The CDR3 DNA is TGTGCCAGCAGCTCCGACAGTCTCACAGATACGCAGTATTTT.

V and J are TRBV21-1 and TRBJ2-7. TRBV21-1 is a pseudogene. The length of the CDR3 is 18 residues. CDR3 bases: TGTGCCAGCAGCAGAAACCCAGTGGAAGGGACCGATAACTACGAGCAGTACTTC. It is translated as CASSRNPVEGTDNYEQYF.

V usage is TRBV7-2 and J usage is TRBJ1-2; 9 nucleotides agree with TRBD1. V was pared by 2 bases and J by 5 bases, with 6 bases of the junction left unmatched. Germline V CDR1 and CDR2: SGHTA, FQGNSA. The CDR3 extends over 15 amino acids. The CDR3 reads CASSLRGQGDYGYTF. Written as DNA, the CDR3 is TGTGCCAGCAGCTTAAGGGGACAGGGTGATTATGGCTACACCTTC.

The chain carries TRBV28 and TRBJ1-5; D is perhaps TRBD1 (5 bases). CDR3 length: 13 residues. V was cut by 7 bases and J by 5 bases, with 12 bases left in between. Germline V lookup: CDR1 MDHEN, CDR2 SYDVKM. CDR3 in DNA: TGTGCCAGCATCTTAACAGGCTATCAGCCCCAGCATTTT. It encodes CASILTGYQPQHF.

This clone appeared many times. Other DNA sequences in this sample translate to the same CDR3. The J gene is TRBJ2-6, the V gene TRBV5-1; D perhaps matches TRBD2 (5 bases). Germline V gives CDR1 SGHRS, CDR2 YFSETQ. Trimming cost V 0 bases and J 12 bases, with 16 bases left between them. The CDR3 loop spans 15 amino acids. Written as DNA, the CDR3 is TGCGCCAGCAGCTTGGACTCACCGGGGAGTAGCGTCCTGACTTTC. The encoded protein is CASSLDSPGSSVLTF.

V usage is TRBV29-1 and J usage is TRBJ1-1, with a possible D match to TRBD1 (5 bases). Germline V gives CDR1 SQVTM, CDR2 ANQGSEA. The CDR3 contains 12 residues. The V end was cut by 4 bases, the J end by 1 base, with 7 bases between. CDR3 nucleotide sequence: TGCAGCGTTGGGGGCTCGAACACTGAAGCTTTCTTT. This encodes CSVGGSNTEAFF. The complete variable domain, with remaining parts taken from reference TRBV29-1 and TRBJ1-1, reads SAVISQKPSRDICQRGTSLTIQCQVDSQVTMMFWYRQQPGQSLTLIATANQGSEATYESGFVIDKFPISRPNLTFSTLTVSNMSPEDSSIYLCSVGGSNTEAFFGQGTRLTVV.

CDR3 sequence: CASSLEAEYTF. The CDR3 DNA sequence: TGTGCCAGCAGTCTGGAGGCGGAGTACACCTTC. The rearrangement uses TRBV28 and TRBJ1-2; D not certain. CDR1 and CDR2 (germline): MDHEN, SYDVKM. This CDR3 contains 11 residues. V shed 5 bases and J shed 11 bases, with 12 bases lying between them.

The rearrangement links TRBV6-1 to TRBJ1-1; 7 bases are shared with TRBD1. V gave up 1 base and J gave up 4 bases; unmatched junction bases: 18. The CDR3 contains 19 residues. Germline V gene data show CDR1 as MNHNS and CDR2 as SASEGT. This CDR3 reads CASSEVLLIGGAPSTEAFF. CDR3 sequence (DNA): TGTGCCAGCAGTGAAGTTTTGCTTATAGGGGGCGCACCTAGCACTGAAGCTTTCTTT.

The V gene is TRBV7-9, the J gene TRBJ1-2; 8 positions match TRBD1. Trimming removed 2 bases from V and 5 bases from J; junction bases left unmatched: 10. This CDR3 contains 16 residues. Per the germline V gene, CDR1 is SEHNR and CDR2 is FQNEAQ (reference sequence). DNA of the CDR3: TGTGCCAGCAGCTTACCCCAAGGACAGGGCGAGTATGGCTACACCTTC. This translates into CASSLPQGQGEYGYTF.